These 12 T cell receptor beta chains were all obtained from the same sample, sequenced in a study of T-cell reconstitution after alpha-beta-depleted transplantation in children. Unique molecular identifiers tagged the TCRbeta library. TCRdb re-derived calls from the PCR reads in MiXCR, one entry per CDR3 protein. The table lists about 460,000 distinct CDR3 sequences, over 10% of them singletons. The sample in question was PBMCs, mostly from graft donor cells, obtained 180 days after TCRalphabeta/CD19-depleted stem cell transplant. The receptors originated from a female patient aged 2-9 years who had a stem cell transplant for aplastic anemia, so the T cells may come from the graft donor.

This clonotype was counted only a few times. In DNA form, the CDR3 reads TGTGCCAGCAGCTTAAGTCTTGATCAGCCCCAGCATTTT. Translation: CASSLSLDQPQHF. This chain uses TRBV7-2 with TRBJ1-5; D is undetermined. The length of the CDR3 is 13 residues. V lost 2 bases and J lost 5, with 7 bases in between. Germline loops: CDR1 SGHTA, CDR2 FQGNSA.

The table lists this clonotype with many counts. This chain connects TRBV9 to TRBJ2-1, with no clear D. V was pared by 5 bases and J by 6 bases, with 18 bases between. The CDR3 has 15 residues. Germline V CDR1 and CDR2: SGDLS, YYNGEE. The CDR3 DNA sequence: TGTGCCAGCAGTGACTCCCCTGCCCGCGGCAATGAGCAGTTCTTC. Its protein is CASSDSPARGNEQFF.

This clonotype was counted between two and nine times. The rearrangement joins TRBV12-3 or TRBV12-4 to TRBJ2-1; TRBD2 is a possible D gene (6 bases). The V and J ends lost 5 bases and 3 bases respectively, with 17 bases between them. The CDR3 runs to 16 residues. In nucleotides, the CDR3 is TGTGCCAGCAGTGGAGGCAAGGGCGGGATCTACAATGAGCAGTTCTTC. It specifies CASSGGKGGIYNEQFF.

This clonotype was picked up many times. The chain combines TRBV20-1 with TRBJ2-1; 11 bases match TRBD2. CDR3 length equals 13 residues. The J segment lost 8 bases and the V segment lost 3 bases, leaving 3 bases of the junction unmatched. Germline V CDR1 and CDR2: DFQATT, SNEGSKA (reference sequence). In nucleotides, the CDR3 is TGCAGTGCTAGTAGCGGGAGGGCCGATGAGCAGTTCTTC. Amino acids: CSASSGRADEQFF.

The chain uses TRBV4-2 and TRBJ2-7; a possible D gene is TRBD1 (6 bases). The germline gives CDR1 LGHNA, CDR2 YNFKEQ. This CDR3 has 15 residues. V shed 0 bases and J shed 6 bases, with 15 bases lying between them. The CDR3 nucleotides read TGTGCCAGCAGCCAAGAAAGGCAGGGGATAAGCGAGCAGTACTTC. This encodes CASSQERQGISEQYF.

A few counts support this clonotype. The chain recombines TRBV29-1 with TRBJ2-2; D may be TRBD2 (5 bases). CDR3 length equals 13 residues. V was cut by 4 bases and J by 4 bases, with 10 bases left in between. The V gene's germline CDR1 is SQVTM and CDR2 ANQGSEA. CDR3 protein: CSVVPRGTGELFF. For the CDR3, the DNA is TGCAGCGTTGTACCCCGGGGCACCGGGGAGCTGTTTTTT.

The chain employs TRBV20-1 and TRBJ2-7; D is undetermined. CDR1 and CDR2 from the germline V gene are DFQATT and SNEGSKA (reference sequence). This CDR3 region has 12 residues. Trimming took 5 bases from V and 5 from J, leaving 13 bases between them. The CDR3 region is CSAVPGGNEQYF. CDR3 in DNA: TGCAGTGCTGTCCCCGGTGGGAACGAGCAGTACTTC.

The rearrangement joins TRBV29-1 to TRBJ1-1, with TRBD1 as a possible D gene (5 bases). CDR1 and CDR2 (germline): SQVTM, ANQGSEA. The ends were cut back, 4 bases at V and 1 base at J, with 16 bases in the middle. The CDR3 is 15 residues long. CDR3 DNA: TGCAGCGTTGGGTGGGGCGGACACGGGAACACTGAAGCTTTCTTT. Translated, it gives CSVGWGGHGNTEAFF.

This clonotype was counted between two and nine times. Lacking the conserved final phenylalanine or tryptophan, this CDR3 likely reflects a read error. Because the CDR3's place on the DNA is in doubt, the DNA is left out and the CDR3 is given as listed by TCRdb. The chain links TRBV7-2 to TRBJ2-3; the table gives TRBD1 as D, unverified against the DNA. The CDR3 length is 9 residues, termini included. Germline lookup yields CDR1 SGHTA and CDR2 FQGNSA. CDR3: CASSFPDLS.

The sample holds a few counts of this clonotype. This chain uses TRBV4-3 with TRBJ2-2; D assignment may be TRBD1 or TRBD2 (5 bases each). CDR3 length equals 15 residues. Trimming took 3 bases from V and 2 from J, leaving 10 bases between them. In germline, CDR1 is LGHNA, CDR2 YSLEER. CDR3 amino acids: CASSHGGDNTGELFF. The CDR3 DNA sequence: TGCGCCAGCAGCCATGGGGGAGATAACACCGGGGAGCTGTTTTTT.

This sequence joins TRBV12-3 or TRBV12-4 and TRBJ1-2, with no clear D. The CDR3 covers 13 residues. V was trimmed by 3 bases and J by 6 bases, leaving 11 bases between them. The CDR3 DNA reads as TGTGCCAGCAGTTTTGGCATGGTGGATGGCTACACCTTC. Protein product: CASSFGMVDGYTF.

The chain couples TRBV23-1 to TRBJ1-5, with D uncertain. TRBV23-1 is identified as an open reading frame with a role that is uncertain. V lost 8 bases and J 5 bases, leaving 22 bases between the germline ends. The CDR3 has 16 amino acids. The CDR3, as DNA: TGCGCCAGCCCACCGGGTGGTAGGGCAGAGGATCAGCCCCAGCATTTT. It is translated as CASPPGGRAEDQPQHF.